A selection of T cell receptor beta chains follows, all from one sample in a study of blood T cell repertoires in COVID-19. Assay used: immunoSEQ multiplex PCR; TCRdb lists only in-frame clones, some missing. Among about 200,000 clones listed, roughly 86% were seen once. Input material: PBMCs or T cells enriched from blood (not recorded which). These receptors were taken from a man between 35 and 55 years old with acute COVID-19. The CDR3 runs from the conserved cysteine through the conserved F or W. The D gene is left open where the match is weak. Size tells how often a clone was seen (once, few, many) or the class of an expanded clone, and some rows leave it out.

CDR3aa | CDR3nt | j_gene | abundance | d_gene | v_gene
CASSPGGANTGELFF | TGTGCCAGCAGCCCAGGGGGCGCGAACACCGGGGAGCTGTTTTTT | TRBJ2-2 | . | TRBD1 | TRBV7-3
CATTSGGRSEQYF | TGTGCCACCACTTCGGGCGGGAGAAGCGAGCAGTACTTC | TRBJ2-7 | . | TRBD2 | TRBV3-1/TRBV3-2
CASSQVPGTEAFF | TGTGCCAGCAGCCAAGTCCCAGGGACTGAAGCTTTCTTT | TRBJ1-1 | . | . | TRBV3-1/TRBV3-2
CATSDSGTAYF | TGTGCCACCAGTGATTCCGGGACAGCGTACTTC | TRBJ2-7 | . | TRBD1 | TRBV24-1
CASGLAAHNEQFF | TGTGCCAGCGGACTAGCGGCCCACAATGAGCAGTTCTTC | TRBJ2-1 | . | TRBD2 | TRBV3-1/TRBV3-2
CASLWESNSPLHF | TGTGCCAGCCTTTGGGAGTCTAATTCACCCCTCCACTTT | TRBJ1-6 | . | . | TRBV12-3/TRBV12-4
CASSYGPRGYEQYF | TGTGCCAGCAGTTACGGGCCCAGGGGATACGAGCAGTACTTC | TRBJ2-7 | . | . | TRBV27
CASSTSGTGGNTEAFF | TGTGCCAGCAGTACCTCCGGGACAGGGGGCAACACTGAAGCTTTCTTT | TRBJ1-1 | . | TRBD1 | TRBV27
CASSSDRLNEQFF | TGTGCCAGCAGCTCGGACAGGCTCAATGAGCAGTTCTTC | TRBJ2-1 | . | TRBD1 | TRBV7-3
CASSLTAGATNEQFF | TGTGCCAGCAGCTTAACCGCGGGAGCGACAAATGAGCAGTTCTTC | TRBJ2-1 | . | TRBD2 | TRBV11-2
CASSNNRVLGQPQHF | TGTGCCAGTAGTAATAACAGGGTATTGGGTCAGCCCCAGCATTTT | TRBJ1-5 | few | . | TRBV19
CASSPGLSPGDEQFF | TGCGCCAGCAGCCCGGGACTTTCTCCCGGCGATGAGCAGTTCTTC | TRBJ2-1 | . | . | TRBV5-1
CASSLFSYFNSPLHF | TGTGCCAGCAGTTTGTTTAGTTACTTCAATTCACCCCTCCACTTT | TRBJ1-6 | . | . | TRBV28
CASSPGQGYTGELFF | TGCGCCAGCAGCCCGGGACAGGGTTACACCGGGGAGCTGTTTTTT | TRBJ2-2 | . | TRBD1 | TRBV5-1
CASSLVFGNQETQYF | TGCGCCAGCAGCTTGGTATTCGGGAACCAAGAGACCCAGTACTTC | TRBJ2-5 | . | . | TRBV5-1
CASSSPPTAGWRTGELFF | TGTGCCAGCAGCTCCCCCCCAACGGCGGGCTGGAGGACCGGGGAGCTGTTTTTT | TRBJ2-2 | . | . | TRBV7-9
CASSLSGSGRATDTQYF | TGTGCCAGCAGTTTATCGGGCAGCGGGAGGGCCACAGATACGCAGTATTTT | TRBJ2-3 | . | TRBD2 | TRBV28
CASTSLETQYF | TGTGCCAGCACAAGCCTAGAGACCCAGTACTTC | TRBJ2-5 | . | . | TRBV6-5
CATSRLKTGLQDF | TGTGCCACCAGCAGACTTAAGACAGGCCTGCAAGATTTT | TRBJ1-5 | . | . | TRBV15
CASSNTSARTGELFF | TGTGCCAGCAGCAATACTAGTGCTCGCACCGGGGAGCTGTTTTTT | TRBJ2-2 | . | . | TRBV7-9
CASSPLHSITYEQYF | TGCGCCAGCAGCCCTTTGCATAGCATCACCTACGAGCAGTACTTC | TRBJ2-7 | . | . | TRBV4-1